The 9 T cell receptor beta chains given below trace back to one sample, sequenced in a study of T cells in Graves' hyperthyroidism and ophthalmopathy. Amplification of TCR beta CDR3 regions used RNA as the template. TCR CDR3 regions were first amplified by RT-PCR with HTBI primers. TCRdb processed the multiplex PCR reads anew with MiXCR; each CDR3 protein has one entry. Seen here are a few hundred thousand distinct CDR3 sequences, approximately 15% observed once, and the top ten hold around 5.4%. Sequencing was carried out using blood. These receptors all come from a woman aged 30 to 39 with Graves' hyperthyroidism that later progressed to Graves' ophthalmopathy.

This clonotype was counted ten times or more. This rearrangement joins TRBV12-3 or TRBV12-4 to TRBJ1-2; 8 bases align to TRBD1. The CDR3 covers 15 residues. V lost 6 bases to trimming and J lost 4 bases; unmatched junction nucleotides: 10. Here the CDR3 DNA reads TGTGCCAGCAGGGGTACCGGACAGGGACTCTATGGCTACACCTTC. It codes for CASRGTGQGLYGYTF.

This clonotype was found many times. V gene TRBV12-3 or TRBV12-4 combines with J gene TRBJ1-5, with D possibly TRBD1 on 5 matching bases. Trimming stripped 1 base from V and 4 bases from J, with 14 bases between. The CDR3 is 16 amino acids. The chain's CDR3 is CASSLGDSSTNQPQHF. CDR3 nucleotides: TGTGCCAGCAGTTTAGGCGACAGCTCCACTAATCAGCCCCAGCATTTT.

This clonotype was counted at least ten times. The rearrangement joins TRBV7-8 to TRBJ1-4; D ambiguous. The CDR3 spans 15 residues. Germline loops: CDR1 SGHVS, CDR2 FQNEAQ. V dropped 0 bases and J dropped 8 bases, with 13 bases sitting between them. The CDR3 DNA is TGTGCCAGCAGCTTAGCGGGCCCTAGGCGAGAAAAACTGTTTTTT. This encodes CASSLAGPRREKLFF. The entire variable domain, with the rest obtained from reference TRBV7-8 and TRBJ1-4, is as follows: GAGVSQSPRYKVAKRGQDVALRCDPISGHVSLFWYQQALGQGPEFLTYFQNEAQLDKSGLPSDRFFAERPEGSVSTLKIQRTQQEDSAVYLCASSLAGPRREKLFFGSGTQLSVL.

The rearrangement uses TRBV25-1 and TRBJ1-4; the D is unclear. This CDR3 has 15 amino acids. Germline values: CDR1 MGHDK, CDR2 SYGVNS. V was pared by 0 bases and J by 4 bases, with 9 bases between. The CDR3 loop reads CASSEYKGINEKLFF. The CDR3 DNA reads TGTGCCAGCAGTGAATATAAGGGAATTAATGAAAAACTGTTTTTT.

This clonotype appeared a few times. The V and J genes are TRBV19 and TRBJ2-6; D gene ambiguous. Trimming shortened V by 1 base and J by 0 bases, and 10 bases separated the two germline ends. This CDR3 contains 17 residues. Looked up from germline, CDR1 is LNHDA and CDR2 is SQIVND (reference sequence). CDR3 sequence: CASSIVGSNSGANVLTF. The CDR3 DNA reads TGTGCCAGTAGTATAGTTGGTAGCAACTCTGGGGCCAACGTCCTGACTTTC.

This clonotype was recorded at least ten times. The chain is built from TRBV2 and TRBJ1-2, with no clear D. V was pared by 6 bases and J by 4 bases, with 6 bases between. The germline CDR1 and CDR2 sequences are SNHLY and FYNNEI. This CDR3 is built from 11 residues. CDR3 protein: CASRLSYGYTF. As DNA, the CDR3 is TGTGCCAGCAGACTATCCTATGGCTACACCTTC.

This chain joins TRBV7-9 and TRBJ2-7; D is possibly TRBD1 (6 bases). This CDR3 spans 13 amino acids. Germline CDR1 and CDR2: SEHNR and FQNEAQ (reference sequence). Trimming stripped 5 bases from V and 7 bases from J, with 15 bases between. CDR3 protein: CASSLPGVREQYF. As DNA, the CDR3 is TGTGCCAGCAGCCTCCCAGGGGTCCGGGAGCAGTACTTC.

This clonotype was recorded many times. The chain combines TRBV11-3 with TRBJ2-1, with 9 bases matching TRBD1. The V gene end was trimmed by 5 bases and the J gene end by 1 base; junction bases not matched to a gene: 9. CDR1 is SGHNT, CDR2 YENEEA, per germline. The CDR3 consists of 17 residues. Here the CDR3 DNA reads TGTGCCAGCAGCCCCCGGGACAGGGTAGGATCCTACAATGAGCAGTTCTTC. It yields the protein CASSPRDRVGSYNEQFF.

This clonotype was detected a few times. The CDR3 loop is CATRGQVPEQYF. The CDR3 bases are TGTGCCACCAGAGGACAGGTACCCGAGCAGTACTTC. The J gene is TRBJ2-7, the V gene TRBV27; 7 bases line up with TRBD1. Trimming took 10 bases from V and 6 from J; bases not matched to a gene: 9. CDR3 size: 12 residues. Germline V CDR1 and CDR2: MNHEY, SMNVEV (reference sequence).